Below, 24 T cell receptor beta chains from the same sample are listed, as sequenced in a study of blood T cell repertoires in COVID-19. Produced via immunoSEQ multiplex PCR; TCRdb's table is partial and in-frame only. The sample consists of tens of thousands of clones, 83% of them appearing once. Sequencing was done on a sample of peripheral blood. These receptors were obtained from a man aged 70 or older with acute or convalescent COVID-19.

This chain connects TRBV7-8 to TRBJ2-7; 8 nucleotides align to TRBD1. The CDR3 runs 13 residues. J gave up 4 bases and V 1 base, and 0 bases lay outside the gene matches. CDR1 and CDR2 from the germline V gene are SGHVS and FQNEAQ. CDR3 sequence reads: CASSLDRGYEQYF. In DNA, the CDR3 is TGTGCCAGCAGCTTAGACAGGGGGTACGAGCAGTACTTC.

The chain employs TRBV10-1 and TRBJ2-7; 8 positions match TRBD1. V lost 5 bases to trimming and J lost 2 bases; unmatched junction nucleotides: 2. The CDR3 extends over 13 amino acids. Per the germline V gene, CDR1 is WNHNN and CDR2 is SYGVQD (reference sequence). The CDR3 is CASSRQGTYEQYF. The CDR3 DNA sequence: TGCGCCAGCAGTCGACAGGGGACCTACGAGCAGTACTTC.

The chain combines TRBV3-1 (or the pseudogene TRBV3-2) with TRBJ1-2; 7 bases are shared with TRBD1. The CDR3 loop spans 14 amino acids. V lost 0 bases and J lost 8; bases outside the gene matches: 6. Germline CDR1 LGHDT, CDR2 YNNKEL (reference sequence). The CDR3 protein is CASSQDLRDRGYTF. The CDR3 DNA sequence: TGTGCCAGCAGCCAAGATCTTCGGGACAGAGGCTACACCTTC.

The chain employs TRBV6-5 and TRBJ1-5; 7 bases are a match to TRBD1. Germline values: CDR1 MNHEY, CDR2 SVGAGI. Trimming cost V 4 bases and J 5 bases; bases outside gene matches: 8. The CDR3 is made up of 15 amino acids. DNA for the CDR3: TGTGCCAGCAGTTTGGACAGGAGGGGAGATCAGCCCCAGCATTTT. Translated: CASSLDRRGDQPQHF.

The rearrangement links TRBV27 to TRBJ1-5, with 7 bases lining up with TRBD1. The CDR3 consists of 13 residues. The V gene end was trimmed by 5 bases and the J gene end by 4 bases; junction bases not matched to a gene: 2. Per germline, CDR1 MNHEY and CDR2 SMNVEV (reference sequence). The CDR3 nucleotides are TGTGCCAGCAGTAACAGGGGAAATCAGCCCCAGCATTTT. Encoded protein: CASSNRGNQPQHF.

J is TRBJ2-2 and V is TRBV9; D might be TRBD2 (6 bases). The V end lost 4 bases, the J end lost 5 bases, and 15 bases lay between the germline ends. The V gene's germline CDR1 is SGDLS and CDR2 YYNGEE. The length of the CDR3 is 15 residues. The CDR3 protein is CASSLRDRETGELFF. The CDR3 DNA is TGTGCCAGCAGCCTTCGGGACCGGGAGACCGGGGAGCTGTTTTTT.

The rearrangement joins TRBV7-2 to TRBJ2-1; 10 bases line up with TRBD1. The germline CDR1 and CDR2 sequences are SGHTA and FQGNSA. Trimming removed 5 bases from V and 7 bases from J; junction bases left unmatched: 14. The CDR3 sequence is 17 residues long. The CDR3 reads CASSPFRGTGDGNEQFF. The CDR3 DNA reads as TGTGCCAGCAGCCCCTTCCGAGGGACAGGGGATGGTAATGAGCAGTTCTTC. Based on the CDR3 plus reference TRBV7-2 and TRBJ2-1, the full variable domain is GAGVSQSPSNKVTEKGKDVELRCDPISGHTALYWYRQSLGQGLEFLIYFQGNSAPDKSGLPSDRFSAERTGGSVSTLTIQRTQQEDSAVYLCASSPFRGTGDGNEQFFGPGTRLTVL.

The CDR3 sequence: CASSLLQGIGRGTEAFF. The CDR3 nucleotides read TGTGCCAGCAGCTTGTTACAGGGAATTGGTCGGGGCACTGAAGCTTTCTTT. This chain links TRBV5-4 with TRBJ1-1; D possibly corresponds to TRBD1 (6 bases). CDR3 length equals 17 residues. Trimming left V 1 base short and J 4 bases short, with 20 bases between. CDR1 is SGHNT, CDR2 YYREEE, per germline (reference sequence).

The CDR3: CASSQEDREDYEQYF. CDR3 nucleotides: TGCGCCAGCAGCCAAGAGGACAGGGAAGACTACGAGCAGTACTTC. This chain uses TRBV4-1 with TRBJ2-7; 8 positions agree with TRBD1. Germline values: CDR1 MGHRA, CDR2 YSYEKL. The CDR3 covers 15 residues. V dropped 0 bases and J dropped 3; count of bases not matched to a gene: 4.

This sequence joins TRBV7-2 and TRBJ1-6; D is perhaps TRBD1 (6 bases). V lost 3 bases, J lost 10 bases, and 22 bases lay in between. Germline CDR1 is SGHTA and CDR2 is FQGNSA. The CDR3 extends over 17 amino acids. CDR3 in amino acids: CASSLYRGGTTGSPLHF. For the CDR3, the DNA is TGTGCCAGCAGCTTGTATAGGGGGGGGACAACCGGGTCACCCCTCCACTTT.

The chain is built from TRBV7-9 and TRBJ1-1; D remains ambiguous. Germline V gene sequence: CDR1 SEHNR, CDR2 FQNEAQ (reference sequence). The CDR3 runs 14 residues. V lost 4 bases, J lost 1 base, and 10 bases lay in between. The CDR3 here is CASSSTPGNTEAFF. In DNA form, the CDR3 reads TGTGCCAGCAGCTCCACCCCCGGGAACACTGAAGCTTTCTTT.

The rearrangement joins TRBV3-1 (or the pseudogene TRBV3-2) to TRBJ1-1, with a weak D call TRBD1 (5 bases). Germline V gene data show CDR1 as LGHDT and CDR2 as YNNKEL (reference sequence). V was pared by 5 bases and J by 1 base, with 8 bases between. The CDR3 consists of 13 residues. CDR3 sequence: CASSGHTNTEAFF. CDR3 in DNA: TGTGCCAGCAGCGGACATACGAACACTGAAGCTTTCTTT.

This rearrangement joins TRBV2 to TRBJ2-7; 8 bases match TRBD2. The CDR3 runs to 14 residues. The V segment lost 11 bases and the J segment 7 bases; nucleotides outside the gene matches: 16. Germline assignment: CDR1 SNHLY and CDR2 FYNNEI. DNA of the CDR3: TGTGCCGCGAGTAAGGGGGTTAGCGGGGCTGAGCAGTACTTC. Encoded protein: CAASKGVSGAEQYF.

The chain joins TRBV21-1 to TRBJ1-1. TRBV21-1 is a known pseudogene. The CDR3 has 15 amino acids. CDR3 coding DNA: TGTGCCAGCAGCAAAGGTGGAGCTTTAAACACTGAAGCTTTCTTT. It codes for CASSKGGALNTEAFF.

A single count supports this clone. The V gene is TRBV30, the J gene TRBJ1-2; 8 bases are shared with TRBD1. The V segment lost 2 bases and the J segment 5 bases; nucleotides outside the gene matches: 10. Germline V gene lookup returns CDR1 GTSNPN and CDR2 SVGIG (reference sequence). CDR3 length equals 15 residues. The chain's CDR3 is CAWSSLNRGRYGYTF. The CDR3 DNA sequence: TGTGCCTGGAGTTCTCTGAACAGGGGGAGGTATGGCTACACCTTC. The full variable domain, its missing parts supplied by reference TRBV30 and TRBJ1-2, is SQTIHQWPATLVQPVGSPLSLECTVEGTSNPNLYWYRQAAGRGLQLLFYSVGIGQISSEVPQNLSASRPQDRQFILSSKKLLLSDSGFYLCAWSSLNRGRYGYTFGSGTRLTVV.

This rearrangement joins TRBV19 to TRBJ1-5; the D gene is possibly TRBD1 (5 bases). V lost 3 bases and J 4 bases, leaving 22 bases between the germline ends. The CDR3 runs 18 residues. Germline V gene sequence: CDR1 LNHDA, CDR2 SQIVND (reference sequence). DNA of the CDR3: TGTGCCAGTAGTATCCCCGGGGACGCATGGGGAGGTAATCAGCCCCAGCATTTT. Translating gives CASSIPGDAWGGNQPQHF.

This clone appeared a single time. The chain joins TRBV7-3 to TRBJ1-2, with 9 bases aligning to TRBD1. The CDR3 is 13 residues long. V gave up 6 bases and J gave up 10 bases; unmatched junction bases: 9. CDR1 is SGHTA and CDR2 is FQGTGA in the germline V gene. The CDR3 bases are TGTGCCAGCAGGGACCCGGGACAGGGAAACTACACCTTC. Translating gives CASRDPGQGNYTF. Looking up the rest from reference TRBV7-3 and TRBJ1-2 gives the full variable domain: GAGVSQTPSNKVTEKGKYVELRCDPISGHTALYWYRQSLGQGPEFLIYFQGTGAADDSGLPNDRFFAVRPEGSVSTLKIQRTERGDSAVYLCASRDPGQGNYTFGSGTRLTVV.

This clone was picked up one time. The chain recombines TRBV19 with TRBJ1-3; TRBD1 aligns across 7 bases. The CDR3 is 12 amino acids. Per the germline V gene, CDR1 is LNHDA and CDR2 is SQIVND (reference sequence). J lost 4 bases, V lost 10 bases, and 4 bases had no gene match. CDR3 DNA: TGTGCCACCGGGACAGAGGGAAACACCATATATTTT. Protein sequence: CATGTEGNTIYF.

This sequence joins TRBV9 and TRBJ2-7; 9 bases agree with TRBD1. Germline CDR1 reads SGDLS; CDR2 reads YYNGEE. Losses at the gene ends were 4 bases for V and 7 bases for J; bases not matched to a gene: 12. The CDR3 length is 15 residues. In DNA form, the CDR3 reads TGTGCCAGCAGCCCTCGACAGGGGGAGATGAGGGAGCAGTACTTC. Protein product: CASSPRQGEMREQYF.

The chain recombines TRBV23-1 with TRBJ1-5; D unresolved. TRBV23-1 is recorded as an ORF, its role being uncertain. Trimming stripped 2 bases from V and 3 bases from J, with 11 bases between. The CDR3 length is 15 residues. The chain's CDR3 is CASSQQAAFNQPQHF. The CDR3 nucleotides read TGCGCCAGCAGTCAACAAGCGGCCTTCAATCAGCCCCAGCATTTT.

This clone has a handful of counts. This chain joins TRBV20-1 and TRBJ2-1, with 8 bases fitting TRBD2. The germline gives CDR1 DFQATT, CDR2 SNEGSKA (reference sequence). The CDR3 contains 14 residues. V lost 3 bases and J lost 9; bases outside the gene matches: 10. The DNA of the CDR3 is TGCAGTGCTAGTTCTTCGGGGGGGCTTGGTGAGCAGTTCTTC. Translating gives CSASSSGGLGEQFF.

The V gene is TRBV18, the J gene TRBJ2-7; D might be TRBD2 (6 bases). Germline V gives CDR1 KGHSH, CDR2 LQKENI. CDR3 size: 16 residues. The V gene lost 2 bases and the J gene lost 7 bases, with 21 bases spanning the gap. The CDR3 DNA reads TGTGCCAGCTCACCATCAAAGGGCGGGGAGGAGGCAGAGCAGTACTTC. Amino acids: CASSPSKGGEEAEQYF.

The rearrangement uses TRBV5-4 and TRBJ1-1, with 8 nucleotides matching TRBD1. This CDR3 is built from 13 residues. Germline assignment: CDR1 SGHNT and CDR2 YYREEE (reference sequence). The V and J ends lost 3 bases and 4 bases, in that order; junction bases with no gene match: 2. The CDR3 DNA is TGTGCCAGCAGCTCAACAGGGGGCACTGAAGCTTTCTTT. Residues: CASSSTGGTEAFF.

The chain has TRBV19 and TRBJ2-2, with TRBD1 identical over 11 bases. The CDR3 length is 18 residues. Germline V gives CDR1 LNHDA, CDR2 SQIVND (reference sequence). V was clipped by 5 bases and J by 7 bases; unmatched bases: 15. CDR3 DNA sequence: TGTGCCAGTAGTCCGTGGACAGGGGGCGAACCCACAGACGGGGAGCTGTTTTTT. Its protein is CASSPWTGGEPTDGELFF.